There are many counts of the clone carrying this T cell receptor beta chain. This entry comes from a study of T cells in Graves' hyperthyroidism and ophthalmopathy. This CDR3 spans 15 amino acids. In germline, CDR1 is MDHEN, CDR2 SYDVKM. J was trimmed by 4 bases and V by 6 bases; bases with no gene match: 9. TCR beta CDR3 region amplification was performed from RNA transcripts. First-round RT-PCR targeting the TCR CDR3 was performed with the HTBI primer set. TCRdb redid the calling of the multiplex PCR reads with MiXCR, one entry per CDR3 protein. Here the sample spans fewer than 800,000 distinct CDR3 sequences, roughly 15% being singletons.

The material sequenced was blood. The rearrangement uses TRBV28 and TRBJ2-1, with 7 bases that match TRBD2. This receptor was obtained from a man in his late teens or twenties with Graves' hyperthyroidism. DNA for the CDR3: TGTGCCAGCAGCTTCCTGGCGGGGGATTACAATGAGCAGTTCTTC. It codes for CASSFLAGDYNEQFF.